Shown below are 27 T cell receptor beta chains from a single sample sequenced in a study of blood T cell repertoires in COVID-19 (dated by TCRdb to between 2020 and 2021). Library generation was performed with the immunoSEQ multiplex PCR assay. TCRdb holds this immuneACCESS table with in-frame rearrangements only. Some clones are missing; in checked studies, unresolved V genes explain under half, and the rest has no known cause. Counted in this sample were 130,000 or so clones; about 86% of them appeared once. Around 8.2% of the sample belongs to the ten largest clones. Sequencing was performed on peripheral blood. These receptors came from a woman aged 60-75 years with acute or convalescent COVID-19.

The V and J genes are TRBV30 and TRBJ2-2; TRBD2 aligns across 8 bases. CDR1 and CDR2 from the germline V gene are GTSNPN and SVGIG (reference sequence). V lost 0 bases to trimming and J lost 6 bases; unmatched junction nucleotides: 3. This CDR3 has 14 residues. CDR3 nucleotides: TGTGCCTGGAGTGTAATTAGCGGGGCCGGGGAGCTGTTTTTT. This encodes CAWSVISGAGELFF.

A few counts support this clone. This CDR3 reads CASSRTGLNEKLFF. CDR3 coding DNA: TGCGCCAGCAGCCGGACAGGCCTAAATGAAAAACTGTTTTTT. The genes are TRBV5-1 and TRBJ1-4; 7 nucleotides agree with TRBD1. The CDR3 runs to 14 residues. CDR1 is SGHRS, CDR2 YFSETQ, per germline. The junction had 5 bases not matched to a gene; V was cut back by 4 bases and J by 5 bases. The whole variable domain, remainder taken from reference TRBV5-1 and TRBJ1-4, is KAGVTQTPRYLIKTRGQQVTLSCSPISGHRSVSWYQQTPGQGLQFLFEYFSETQRNKGNFPGRFSGRQFSNSRSEMNVSTLELGDSALYLCASSRTGLNEKLFFGSGTQLSVL.

As for this clone: Sequence at one end of the junction differs from germline and may be a read error. The chain couples TRBV29-1 to TRBJ2-1, with 8 bases aligning to TRBD2. Per germline, CDR1 SQVTM and CDR2 ANQGSEA. This CDR3 has 14 residues. The CDR3 region has the DNA TGCAGCGCTGAAAGCACTAGCGGCTACAATGAGCAGTTCTTC. It is translated as CSAESTSGYNEQFF.

The chain is built from TRBV6-5 and TRBJ2-7; perhaps TRBD1 as D (5 bases). Trimming pared 5 bases from V and 5 bases from J, leaving 13 bases between. From germline, CDR1 is MNHEY and CDR2 SVGAGI. CDR3 length equals 13 residues. CDR3 DNA: TGTGCCAGCAGTCTCCTCAGGGCCCACGAGCAGTACTTC. It translates to CASSLLRAHEQYF.

The V gene is TRBV5-1, the J gene TRBJ2-1; D perhaps matches TRBD1 (6 bases). CDR1 and CDR2 from the germline V gene are SGHRS and YFSETQ. This CDR3 has 13 residues. V gave up 3 bases and J gave up 8 bases, with 12 bases separating them. The CDR3 region is CASSSPGADEQFF. CDR3 DNA: TGCGCCAGCAGCTCCCCAGGGGCGGATGAGCAGTTCTTC.

The chain is built from TRBV11-3 and TRBJ2-3, with TRBD2 identical over 7 bases. The germline gives CDR1 SGHNT, CDR2 YENEEA. Trimming removed 0 bases from V and 0 bases from J; junction bases left unmatched: 12. CDR3 length: 19 amino acids. CDR3 sequence reads: CASSLELPGLAASTDTQYF. The CDR3 bases are TGTGCCAGCAGCTTAGAACTGCCGGGTCTAGCGGCTAGCACAGATACGCAGTATTTT.

The J gene is TRBJ1-6, the V gene TRBV6-5, with a weak D call TRBD1 (5 bases). Trimming stripped 2 bases from V and 7 bases from J, with 12 bases between. Germline CDR1 reads MNHEY; CDR2 reads SVGAGI. The CDR3 is made up of 15 amino acids. The CDR3 spells CASSYVRDSNSPLHF. The DNA of the CDR3 is TGTGCCAGCAGTTACGTCCGGGACTCCAATTCACCCCTCCACTTT.

This chain connects TRBV11-3 to TRBJ2-1; the D gene is possibly TRBD2 (5 bases). This CDR3 contains 14 residues. Germline CDR1 and CDR2: SGHNT and YENEEA. Trimming cost V 6 bases and J 0 bases, with 9 bases left between them. The CDR3 spells CASSPGSSYNEQFF. The CDR3 DNA reads as TGTGCCAGCAGTCCGGGGAGCTCCTACAATGAGCAGTTCTTC.

The rearrangement links TRBV2 to TRBJ2-1; 9 bases line up with TRBD2. V lost 2 bases to trimming and J lost 1 base; unmatched junction nucleotides: 6. Germline values: CDR1 SNHLY, CDR2 FYNNEI. The CDR3 has 17 amino acids. This CDR3 is CASSESGLAASYNEQFF. In DNA form, the CDR3 reads TGTGCCAGCAGTGAATCGGGACTAGCCGCTTCCTACAATGAGCAGTTCTTC.

This chain joins TRBV3-1 (or the pseudogene TRBV3-2) and TRBJ2-3; TRBD1 aligns across 8 bases. Germline values: CDR1 LGHDT, CDR2 YNNKEL (reference sequence). This CDR3 spans 12 amino acids. V was clipped by 1 base and J by 11 bases; unmatched bases: 2. The CDR3 loop is CASSQAGTGQYF. The CDR3, as DNA: TGTGCCAGCAGCCAAGCGGGGACAGGGCAGTATTTT.

The chain recombines TRBV6-5 with TRBJ1-2; D gene uncertain. The V and J ends lost 6 bases and 2 bases respectively, with 13 bases between them. Germline CDR1 MNHEY, CDR2 SVGAGI. The CDR3 consists of 14 residues. CDR3 residues: CASRARTGNYGYTF. The CDR3 nucleotides are TGTGCCAGCAGGGCACGGACGGGGAACTATGGCTACACCTTC.

This chain uses TRBV19 with TRBJ2-7; tentatively, D is TRBD1 (6 bases). The V gene's germline CDR1 is LNHDA and CDR2 SQIVND (reference sequence). Trimming stripped 6 bases from V and 6 bases from J, with 18 bases between. The CDR3 covers 14 residues. The CDR3 DNA is TGTGCCAGTAGGCAACAGGGCACCATGTCCGAGCAGTACTTC. This translates into CASRQQGTMSEQYF.

V is TRBV30 and J is TRBJ2-5; 7 nucleotides align to TRBD2. After removal of 7 bases from V and 7 bases from J, the junction contained 0 bases not matched to a gene. Germline V gene sequence: CDR1 GTSNPN, CDR2 SVGIG (reference sequence). This CDR3 spans 9 amino acids. This CDR3 reads CASGGTQYF. DNA for the CDR3: TGTGCCTCGGGGGGGACCCAGTACTTC.

V gene TRBV9 combines with J gene TRBJ2-1; D is unresolved. The length of the CDR3 is 12 residues. CDR1 is SGDLS, CDR2 YYNGEE, per germline. V shed 4 bases and J shed 8 bases, with 10 bases lying between them. CDR3 sequence: CASSSRVDEQFF. The CDR3 nucleotides read TGTGCCAGCAGCTCCCGGGTTGATGAGCAGTTCTTC.

The V and J genes are TRBV20-1 and TRBJ2-7; 8 positions agree with TRBD1. The CDR3 loop spans 14 amino acids. Germline V gives CDR1 DFQATT, CDR2 SNEGSKA (reference sequence). V dropped 3 bases and J dropped 0; count of bases not matched to a gene: 4. The CDR3 nucleotides read TGCAGTGCTAGTCTCAGGGGGCACTCCTACGAGCAGTACTTC. Translation gives CSASLRGHSYEQYF.

This clone was recorded a few times. The sample holds other DNA sequences that translate to the same CDR3. The chain employs TRBV4-1 and TRBJ2-1; 7 bases map to TRBD2. V dropped 3 bases and J dropped 4; count of bases not matched to a gene: 3. This CDR3 is 14 amino acids long. From germline, CDR1 is MGHRA and CDR2 YSYEKL. The CDR3, as DNA: TGCGCCAGCAGCCATGGGGGGGGTTACAATGAGCAGTTCTTC. It translates to CASSHGGGYNEQFF.

The V and J genes are TRBV29-1 and TRBJ2-3; D is uncertain. This CDR3 spans 11 amino acids. Germline CDR1 SQVTM, CDR2 ANQGSEA. Deletions cut 4 bases from V and 8 bases from J, with 10 bases between. The CDR3, as DNA: TGCAGCGTTGCCGGGTCGGGTACGCAGTATTTT. Translation gives CSVAGSGTQYF.

This chain connects TRBV13 to TRBJ1-1; no clear D gene. Germline CDR1 and CDR2: PRHDT and FYEKMQ (reference sequence). Trimming stripped 3 bases from V and 2 bases from J, with 7 bases between. The CDR3 sequence is 13 residues long. The CDR3 loop is CASSLNRNTEAFF. CDR3 sequence (DNA): TGTGCCAGCAGCTTGAATAGAAACACTGAAGCTTTCTTT.

The chain is built from TRBV4-2 and TRBJ2-7, with 7 positions matching TRBD2. This CDR3 has 14 amino acids. The germline V gene has CDR1 LGHNA and CDR2 YNFKEQ. V lost 0 bases and J lost 2; bases outside the gene matches: 1. CDR3 nucleotide sequence: TGTGCCAGCAGCCAAGATGGGGGGGCCTACGAGCAGTACTTC. It translates to CASSQDGGAYEQYF.

V is TRBV4-1 and J is TRBJ2-3; 7 bases are a match to TRBD1. The ends lost 0 bases at V and 6 bases at J; junction bases unmatched: 12. Germline V CDR1 and CDR2: MGHRA, YSYEKL. The CDR3 spans 17 residues. CDR3 residues: CASSQDPMERGLDTQYF. The CDR3 DNA follows: TGCGCCAGCAGCCAAGACCCTATGGAGAGGGGGCTGGATACGCAGTATTTT.

A single count supports this clone. The sample holds other DNA sequences that translate to the same CDR3. The chain recombines TRBV12-3 or TRBV12-4 with TRBJ2-3, with a weak D call TRBD2 (6 bases). The CDR3 has 13 amino acids. With 3 bases removed from V and 3 bases from J, the gap between germline ends came to 7 bases. Here the CDR3 DNA reads TGTGCCAGCAGTTTGGCGGGGACAGATACGCAGTATTTT. Translation: CASSLAGTDTQYF.

In the case of this clone: At one end, the junction sequence differs from germline, possibly due to a read error. The chain links TRBV7-7 to TRBJ2-1, with D possibly being TRBD1 (6 bases). The CDR3 has 13 amino acids. CDR1 is SSHAT, CDR2 FNYEAQ, per germline (reference sequence). The CDR3 loop is CASSSGVVNEQFF. The CDR3 DNA is TGTGCTAGCAGCTCAGGGGTTGTCAATGAGCAGTTCTTC.

The gene calls are TRBV15 and TRBJ1-1, with D uncertain. From germline, CDR1 is LNHNV and CDR2 YYDKDF (reference sequence). The V gene lost 0 bases and the J gene lost 2 bases, with 4 bases spanning the gap. The CDR3 is made up of 13 amino acids. CDR3 bases: TGTGCCACCAGCAGAGACGTTAACACTGAAGCTTTCTTT. This sequence encodes CATSRDVNTEAFF.

V usage is TRBV6-4 and J usage is TRBJ1-2; D unresolved. The CDR3 has 13 residues. V was shortened by 5 bases and J by 4 bases, with 11 bases between the two germline ends. Germline CDR1 is MRHNA and CDR2 is SNTAGT. CDR3 bases: TGTGCCAGCAGTTGGGAGGGCTCCTATGGCTACACCTTC. Translated, it gives CASSWEGSYGYTF.

V gene TRBV5-6 combines with J gene TRBJ2-3; 9 positions agree with TRBD1. The CDR3 runs to 16 residues. Germline V gene data show CDR1 as SGHDT and CDR2 as YYEEEE. Germline trimming cut 0 bases from V and 3 bases from J; bases unmatched to any gene: 5. CDR3: CASSLARTGETDTQYF. CDR3 nucleotides: TGTGCCAGCAGCTTGGCAAGGACAGGGGAAACAGATACGCAGTATTTT.

This chain uses TRBV5-8 with TRBJ1-5; maybe TRBD1 (5 bases). CDR1 and CDR2 (germline): SGHTS, YDEGEE. The CDR3 has 11 amino acids. V lost 0 bases to trimming and J lost 12 bases, with 7 bases between them. CDR3 nucleotides: TGTGCCAGCAGCTTGGAAGGGGTCCAGCATTTT. It encodes CASSLEGVQHF.

This sequence joins TRBV11-3 and TRBJ2-7, with TRBD1 identical over 8 bases. V lost 4 bases and J lost 1; bases outside the gene matches: 6. The CDR3 is 15 amino acids. Germline values: CDR1 SGHNT, CDR2 YENEEA. The CDR3 loop is CASSSGTGLSYEQYF. The CDR3 nucleotides read TGTGCCAGCAGCTCCGGGACAGGACTTTCCTACGAGCAGTACTTC.